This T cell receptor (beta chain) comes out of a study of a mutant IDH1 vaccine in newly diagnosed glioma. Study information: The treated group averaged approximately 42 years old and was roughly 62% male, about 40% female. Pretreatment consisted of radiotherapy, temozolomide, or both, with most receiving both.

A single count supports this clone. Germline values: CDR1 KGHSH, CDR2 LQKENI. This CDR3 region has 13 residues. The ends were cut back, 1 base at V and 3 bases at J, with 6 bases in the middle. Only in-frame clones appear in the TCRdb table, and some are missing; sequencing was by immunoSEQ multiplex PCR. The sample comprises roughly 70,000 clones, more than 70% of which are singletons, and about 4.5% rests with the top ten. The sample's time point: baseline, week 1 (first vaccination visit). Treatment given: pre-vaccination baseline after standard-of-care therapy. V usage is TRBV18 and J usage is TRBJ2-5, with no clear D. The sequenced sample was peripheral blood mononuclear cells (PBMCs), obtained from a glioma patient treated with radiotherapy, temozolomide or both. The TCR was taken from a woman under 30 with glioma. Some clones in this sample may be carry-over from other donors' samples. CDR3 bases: TGTGCCAGCTCACCACAGGAGAAAGAGACCCAGTACTTC. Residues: CASSPQEKETQYF.